The clone carrying this T cell receptor (beta chain) was picked up a small number of times. What it recognizes is unknown. TCR beta libraries were made by quantitative 5'-RACE with molecular barcodes. TCRdb re-called the 5' RACE reads with MiXCR, one entry per CDR3 protein. The sample includes 250,000 to 400,000 distinct CDR3 sequences, more than 9% of them seen just once. The record originates from a study of CD8 T cells in ankylosing spondylitis. Germline V gene data show CDR1 as SEHNR and CDR2 as FQNEAQ (reference sequence). V lost 4 bases to trimming and J lost 5 bases, with 9 bases between them. CDR3 length: 14 amino acids. The study, taken as a whole, reports: Several highly homologous variants made up a TCR beta motif, and this motif appeared characteristic of ankylosing spondylitis blood. Some of the motif variants had earlier been found in reactive arthritis patients' fluid and blood. Reportedly, significant enrichment of disease-linked clones occurred in matched ankylosing spondylitis synovial fluid.

V gene TRBV7-9 combines with J gene TRBJ1-6; D is unclear. Sequenced material: blood, either unsorted or a sorted T cell fraction (not recorded which). This TCR came from a female donor with ankylosing spondylitis or in good health (not recorded which). Here the CDR3 reads CASSSDGNNSPLHF. CDR3 sequence (DNA): TGTGCCAGCAGCTCCGATGGAAATAATTCACCCCTCCACTTT.